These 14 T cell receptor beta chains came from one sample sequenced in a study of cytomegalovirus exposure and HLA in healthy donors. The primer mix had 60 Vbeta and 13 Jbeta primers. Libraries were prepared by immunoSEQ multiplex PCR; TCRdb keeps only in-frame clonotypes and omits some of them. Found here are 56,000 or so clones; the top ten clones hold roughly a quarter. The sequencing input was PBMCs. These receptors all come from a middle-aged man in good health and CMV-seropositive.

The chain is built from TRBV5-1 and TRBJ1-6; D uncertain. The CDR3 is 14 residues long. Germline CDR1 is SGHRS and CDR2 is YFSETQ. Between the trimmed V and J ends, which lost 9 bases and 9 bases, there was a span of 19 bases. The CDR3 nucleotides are TGCGCCATAGTCAGGTGGGAGGGTTGTTCACCCCTCCACTTT. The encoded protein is CAIVRWEGCSPLHF.

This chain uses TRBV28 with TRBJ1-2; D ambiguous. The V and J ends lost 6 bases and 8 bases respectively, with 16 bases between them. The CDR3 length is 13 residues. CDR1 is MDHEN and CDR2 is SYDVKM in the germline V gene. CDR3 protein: CASRSPRSGGYTF. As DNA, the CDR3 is TGTGCCAGCAGATCCCCTAGGTCCGGGGGCTACACCTTC.

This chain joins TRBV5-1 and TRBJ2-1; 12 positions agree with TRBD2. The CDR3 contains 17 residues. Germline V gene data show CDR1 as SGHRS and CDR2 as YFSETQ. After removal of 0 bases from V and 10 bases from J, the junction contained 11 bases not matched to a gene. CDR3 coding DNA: TGCGCCAGCAGCTTGGGCCGACTAGCGGGGGCCTTAGCCGAGCAGTTCTTC. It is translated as CASSLGRLAGALAEQFF.

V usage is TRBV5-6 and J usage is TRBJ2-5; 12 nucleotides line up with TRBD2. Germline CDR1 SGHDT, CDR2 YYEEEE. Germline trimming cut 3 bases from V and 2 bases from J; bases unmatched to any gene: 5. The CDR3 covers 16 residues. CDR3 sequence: CASSSRTSGKQETQYF. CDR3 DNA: TGTGCCAGCAGCTCTCGGACTAGCGGGAAACAAGAGACCCAGTACTTC.

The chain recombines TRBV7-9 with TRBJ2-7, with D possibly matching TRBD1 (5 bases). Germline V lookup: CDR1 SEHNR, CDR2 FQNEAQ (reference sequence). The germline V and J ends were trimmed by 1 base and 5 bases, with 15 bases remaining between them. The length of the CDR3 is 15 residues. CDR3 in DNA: TGTGCCAGCAGCTTAGAGGTCTATCCAGGGCACGAGCAGTACTTC. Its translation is CASSLEVYPGHEQYF.

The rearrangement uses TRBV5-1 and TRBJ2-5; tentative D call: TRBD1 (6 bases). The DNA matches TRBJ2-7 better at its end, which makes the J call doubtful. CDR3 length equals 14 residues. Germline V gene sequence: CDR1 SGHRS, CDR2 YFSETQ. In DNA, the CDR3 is TGCGCCAGCAGCGATACCACAGGGAACGGCGAGCAGTACTTC. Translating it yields CASSDTTGNGEQYF.

CDR3 DNA sequence: TGTGCCAGCTCACCTCCTGGTGTCGGCTCCTACAATGAGCAGTTCTTC. Encoded protein: CASSPPGVGSYNEQFF. The rearrangement uses TRBV18 and TRBJ2-1; no firm D call. Looked up from germline, CDR1 is KGHSH and CDR2 is LQKENI. CDR3 size: 16 residues. V lost 3 bases, J lost 0 bases, and 12 bases lay in between.

The DNA for the CDR3 is TGTGCCAGCAGCCAAGACGGCCGTCACTCCAAGGGGAACCAGTACTTC. This gives the protein CASSQDGRHSKGNQYF. The chain employs TRBV4-2 and TRBJ2-5, with a tentative D call TRBD1 (5 bases). V lost 0 bases, J lost 10 bases, and 21 bases lay in between. The CDR3 sequence is 16 residues long. The V gene's germline CDR1 is LGHNA and CDR2 YNFKEQ.

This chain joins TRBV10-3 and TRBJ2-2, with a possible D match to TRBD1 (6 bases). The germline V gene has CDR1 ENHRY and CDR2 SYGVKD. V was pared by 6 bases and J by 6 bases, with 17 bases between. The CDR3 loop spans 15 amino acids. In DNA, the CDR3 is TGTGCCATCAGGGTGGACAGTCAGGGATCCGGGGAGCTGTTTTTT. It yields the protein CAIRVDSQGSGELFF.

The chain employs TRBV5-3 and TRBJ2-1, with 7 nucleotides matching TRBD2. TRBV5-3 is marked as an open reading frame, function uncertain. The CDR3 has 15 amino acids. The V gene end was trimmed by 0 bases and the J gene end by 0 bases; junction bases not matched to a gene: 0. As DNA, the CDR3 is TGTGCCAGAAGCTTGGGCGGGGGCTCCTACAATGAGCAGTTCTTC. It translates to CARSLGGGSYNEQFF.

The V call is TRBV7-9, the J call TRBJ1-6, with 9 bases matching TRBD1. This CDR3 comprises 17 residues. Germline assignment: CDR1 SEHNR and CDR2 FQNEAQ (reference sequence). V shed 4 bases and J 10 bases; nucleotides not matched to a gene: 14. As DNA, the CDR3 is TGTGCCAGCAGCTCCGCCCGGGGTGGGGACAGGGACTCACCCCTCCACTTT. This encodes CASSSARGGDRDSPLHF. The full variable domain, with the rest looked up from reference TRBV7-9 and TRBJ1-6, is DTGVSQNPRHKITKRGQNVTFRCDPISEHNRLYWYRQTLGQGPEFLTYFQNEAQLEKSRLLSDRFSAERPKGSFSTLEIQRTEQGDSAMYLCASSSARGGDRDSPLHFGNGTRLTVT.

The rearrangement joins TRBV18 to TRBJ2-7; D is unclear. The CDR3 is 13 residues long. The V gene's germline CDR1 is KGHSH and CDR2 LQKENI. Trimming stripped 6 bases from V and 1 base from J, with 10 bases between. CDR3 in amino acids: CASSLTGSYEQYF. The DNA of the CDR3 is TGTGCCAGCTCCCTGACTGGTTCCTACGAGCAGTACTTC.

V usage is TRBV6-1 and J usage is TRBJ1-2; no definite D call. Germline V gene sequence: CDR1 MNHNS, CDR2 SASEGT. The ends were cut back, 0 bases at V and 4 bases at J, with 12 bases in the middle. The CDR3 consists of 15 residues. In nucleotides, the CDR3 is TGTGCCAGCAGTGAAGCAGCGACTGGCTCCTATGGCTACACCTTC. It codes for CASSEAATGSYGYTF.

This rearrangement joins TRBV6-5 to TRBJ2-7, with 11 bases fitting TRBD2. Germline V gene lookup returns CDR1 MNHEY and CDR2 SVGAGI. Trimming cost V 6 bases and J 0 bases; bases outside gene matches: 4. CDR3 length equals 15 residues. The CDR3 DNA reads TGTGCCAGCAGCCGTGGGACTAGCGGCTCCTACGAGCAGTACTTC. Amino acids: CASSRGTSGSYEQYF.